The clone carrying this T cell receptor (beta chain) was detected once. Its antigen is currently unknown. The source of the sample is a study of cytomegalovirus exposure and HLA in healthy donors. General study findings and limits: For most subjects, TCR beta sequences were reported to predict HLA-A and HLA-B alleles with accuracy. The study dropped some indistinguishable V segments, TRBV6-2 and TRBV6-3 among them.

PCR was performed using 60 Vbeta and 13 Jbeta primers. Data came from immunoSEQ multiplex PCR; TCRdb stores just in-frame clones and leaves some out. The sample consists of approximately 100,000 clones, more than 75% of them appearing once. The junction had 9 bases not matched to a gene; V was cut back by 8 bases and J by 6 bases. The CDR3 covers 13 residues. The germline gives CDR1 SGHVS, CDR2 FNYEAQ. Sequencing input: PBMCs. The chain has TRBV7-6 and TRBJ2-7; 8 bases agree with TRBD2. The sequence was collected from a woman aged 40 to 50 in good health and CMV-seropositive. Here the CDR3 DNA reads TGTGCCAGCCTCCCGGGACTAGTAGGCGAGCAGTACTTC. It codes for CASLPGLVGEQYF.